A selection of T cell receptor beta chains follows, all from one sample in a study of cytotoxic CD8 clonotypes in ibrutinib-treated CLL. Here immunoSEQ multiplex PCR was the method, and the copy in TCRdb shows in-frame clones only, minus some. The data show roughly 29,000 clones, around 52% seen once. The sample consisted of PBMCs, taken before ibrutinib treatment. The receptors stem from a human donor with chronic lymphocytic leukemia. The CDR3 runs from the conserved cysteine through the conserved F or W. The D gene is left open where the match is weak. Size is stated for part of the rows, as once, few or many counts, or as a class when the clone is expanded.

abundance,j_gene,v_gene,d_gene,CDR3nt,CDR3aa
few,TRBJ2-7,TRBV13,TRBD1,TGTGCCAGCAGCACAGCCGGGACAGGAGCCTACGAGCAGTACTTC,CASSTAGTGAYEQYF
.,TRBJ2-7,TRBV14,TRBD2,TGTGCCAGCAGCCAAGAGCGGCTAGCGGGAGACGAGCAGTACTTC,CASSQERLAGDEQYF
medium-sized,TRBJ1-2,TRBV29-1,TRBD1,TGCAGCGTTACACAGGGGACTGCTGGCTACACCTTC,CSVTQGTAGYTF
.,TRBJ1-1,TRBV6-1,.,TGTGCCAGCAGTGAAAGTCAGGGTTGGGTGAACACTGAAGCTTTCTTT,CASSESQGWVNTEAFF
.,TRBJ2-1,TRBV7-9,TRBD2,TGTGCCAGCAGCCCACTTTGGCTAGCGGGGAACAATGAGCAGTTCTTC,CASSPLWLAGNNEQFF
.,TRBJ2-4,TRBV28,.,TGTGCCAGCAGTAAACAGGCGGGAATAGCCAAAAACATTCAGTACTTC,CASSKQAGIAKNIQYF
.,TRBJ2-7,TRBV6-6,.,TGTGCCAGCAGTTGGGGGCTGAGACTCCGGGGTGACGAGCAGTACTTC,CASSWGLRLRGDEQYF
.,TRBJ1-4,TRBV28,.,TGTGCCAGCAGTTCCTACCCCGGGCTGAATGAAAAACTGTTTTTT,CASSSYPGLNEKLFF
.,TRBJ2-5,TRBV6-5,.,TGTGCCAGCAGTTACTCGTTGTGGCAGGAGACCCAGTACTTC,CASSYSLWQETQYF
.,TRBJ1-5,TRBV23-1,TRBD1,TGCGCCAGCAGTCCTCCGACAGGGAATCAGCCCCAGCATTTT,CASSPPTGNQPQHF
.,TRBJ2-5,TRBV5-1,.,TGCGCCAGCGCCTCGGGACCCCAAGAGACCCAGTACTTC,CASASGPQETQYF
.,TRBJ1-2,TRBV29-1,.,TGCAGCGTTGGTAGGATCCCTGGCTACACCTTC,CSVGRIPGYTF
.,TRBJ1-2,TRBV2,.,TGTGCCCCGAGGGAGGGAGCGGCCTATGGCTACACCTTC,CAPREGAAYGYTF
.,TRBJ2-5,TRBV9,TRBD2,TGTGCCAGCAGCCCCTCGGGACTAGCGGGAGCAGAGACCCAGTACTTC,CASSPSGLAGAETQYF
once,TRBJ2-4,TRBV5-1,.,TGCGCCAGCAGCCCCGGGACAACGATAGCCAAAAACATTCAGTACTTC,CASSPGTTIAKNIQYF
medium-sized,TRBJ2-5,TRBV28,.,TGTGCCAGCAGTTTCCGCTTACCGGAAGAGACCCAGTACTTC,CASSFRLPEETQYF
few,TRBJ2-6,TRBV2,.,TGTGCCAGCAGTGATAGATTCAGCTCTGGGGCCAACGTCCTGACTTTC,CASSDRFSSGANVLTF
.,TRBJ1-6,TRBV4-1,TRBD1,TGCGCCAGCAGCCAAGTCTTTGGAGACAGGGAGAATTCACCCCTCCACTTT,CASSQVFGDRENSPLHF
few,TRBJ2-3,TRBV2,.,TGTGCCAGCAGTGAAGCTATCGCAGATACGCAGTATTTT,CASSEAIADTQYF
.,TRBJ1-5,TRBV28,TRBD1,TGTGCCAGCAGTTTAGGACAGGGGATCACTCAGCCCCAGCATTTT,CASSLGQGITQPQHF
.,TRBJ1-1,TRBV10-3,.,TGTGCCATCAGTGAGTGGGAAGCGGACACTGAAGCTTTCTTT,CAISEWEADTEAFF
.,TRBJ2-7,TRBV15,.,TGTGCCACCAGCAGAGATGGTTACGAGCAGTACTTC,CATSRDGYEQYF
once,TRBJ2-3,TRBV7-8,TRBD1,TGTGCCAGCAGCTGGGACAGGGGGTCAGATACGCAGTATTTT,CASSWDRGSDTQYF
few,TRBJ1-2,TRBV5-1,.,TGCGCCAGCAGCTTGGTACCAGGGTCCCCCGACTATGGCTACACCTTC,CASSLVPGSPDYGYTF
.,TRBJ2-1,TRBV27,TRBD2,TGTGCCAGCAGTTTAAGACCCGGACTAGCGGATAACAATGAGCAGTTCTTC,CASSLRPGLADNNEQFF
.,TRBJ2-2,TRBV5-1,TRBD1,TGCGCCAGCAGCTTGGGACAGGGGGCGAACACCGGGGAGCTGTTTTTT,CASSLGQGANTGELFF
.,TRBJ2-3,TRBV6-1,.,TGTGCCAGCAGGGATTTTGGAGATACGCAGTATTTT,CASRDFGDTQYF
.,TRBJ1-2,TRBV12-5,.,TGTGCTAGTGGTCCCGGAGGGGGGGGCGACTATGGCTACACCTTC,CASGPGGGGDYGYTF
few,TRBJ2-1,TRBV27,.,TGTGCCAGCAGTTTATTGAGGACTTATAATGAGCAGTTCTTC,CASSLLRTYNEQFF
.,TRBJ1-6,TRBV25-1,TRBD1,TGTGCCAGCAGTAACCTGGGGACAGGCCCCAATTCACCCCTCCACTTT,CASSNLGTGPNSPLHF
.,TRBJ2-1,TRBV12-2,.,TGTGCAAGTCGCTTAGCGCAGGTAAGCGTCTACAATGAGCAGTTCTTC,CASRLAQVSVYNEQFF
.,TRBJ1-3,TRBV19,.,TGTGCCAGTAGAGAAGACTGGAACACCATATATTTT,CASREDWNTIYF
.,TRBJ2-3,TRBV6-5,.,TGTGCCAGCAGTGCTGGGGATACGCAGTATTTT,CASSAGDTQYF
.,TRBJ1-1,TRBV6-5,.,TGTGCCAGCAGTTACTCCGTCAGCGGCACTGAAGCTTTCTTT,CASSYSVSGTEAFF
.,TRBJ1-2,TRBV5-4,.,TGTGCCAGCAGCTTGGACGTAATCTATGGCTACACCTTC,CASSLDVIYGYTF
.,TRBJ2-7,TRBV27,.,TGTGCCAGCACAATACAGGGTCTGGGCTACGAGCAGTACTTC,CASTIQGLGYEQYF
.,TRBJ1-3,TRBV9,.,TGTGCCAGCAGCCCCTGGGGGGGAGGAAACACCATATATTTT,CASSPWGGGNTIYF
.,TRBJ2-7,TRBV10-3,.,TGTGCCATCAGTGAGAGGGGGAAACAACCCTACGAGCAGTACTTC,CAISERGKQPYEQYF
.,TRBJ2-7,TRBV27,TRBD1,TGTGCCAGCAGTCCCCATCGACAGGGTAGGAGCTACGAGCAGTACTTC,CASSPHRQGRSYEQYF
.,TRBJ2-3,TRBV7-9,.,TGTGCCAGCAGCTTACAGGACAGCCCCACAGATACGCAGTATTTT,CASSLQDSPTDTQYF
.,TRBJ1-5,TRBV6-6,.,TGTGCCAGCAGAGAGTATAGCAATCAGCCCCAGCATTTT,CASREYSNQPQHF
.,TRBJ1-2,TRBV28,.,TGTGCCAGCAGTGAAAACTATGGCTACACCTTC,CASSENYGYTF
few,TRBJ2-3,TRBV4-3,TRBD1,TGCGCCAGCAGCCAGGACAGGCTCACAGATACGCAGTATTTT,CASSQDRLTDTQYF